The 3 T cell receptor beta chains in this list originate from one sample, sequenced in a study of T-cell memory formation after mild COVID-19. From the 5' RACE reads, TCRdb called clonotypes with MiXCR, one entry per CDR3 protein. The sample lists hundreds of thousands of distinct CDR3 sequences, 20% to 25% occurring once. Material: PBMCs or a T cell subset sorted from them (not recorded which). These receptor sequences come from an adult woman who had mild COVID-19 (a few samples of this study predate the infection). Cell type and time point are not known.

The chain couples TRBV7-8 to TRBJ2-3; 7 bases fit TRBD2. Per germline, CDR1 SGHVS and CDR2 FQNEAQ. Trimming removed 0 bases from V and 2 bases from J; junction bases left unmatched: 5. The CDR3 consists of 16 residues. CDR3 sequence: CASSLAAGIDTDTQYF. Here the CDR3 DNA reads TGTGCCAGCAGCTTAGCAGCGGGGATAGACACAGATACGCAGTATTTT.

This clonotype was recorded only once. V gene TRBV20-1 combines with J gene TRBJ1-1; D is unresolved. This CDR3 spans 13 amino acids. Germline V gene lookup returns CDR1 DFQATT and CDR2 SNEGSKA (reference sequence). This CDR3 is CSVAADMNTEAFF. The CDR3 DNA reads TGCAGCGTAGCGGCGGATATGAACACTGAAGCTTTCTTT.

V gene TRBV6-2 or TRBV6-3 combines with J gene TRBJ2-6, with TRBD1 matching 9 bases. Germline V gives CDR1 MNHEY, CDR2 SVGEGT. The CDR3 runs to 16 residues. V trimming: 6 bases; J trimming: 0 bases; junction bases outside the gene matches: 3. The CDR3 sequence is CASRRTGASGANVLTF. The CDR3 DNA reads as TGTGCCAGCAGGCGGACAGGGGCCTCTGGGGCCAACGTCCTGACTTTC.